This TCR beta chain was sequenced in a study of cytomegalovirus exposure and HLA in healthy donors. Study-wide context: Of all 400 or so donors who were genotyped, about 80% belonged to the Caucasian-associated ancestry cluster.

The CDR3 length is 14 residues. Germline lookup yields CDR1 MNHEY and CDR2 SMNVEV (reference sequence). Losses at the gene ends were 9 bases for V and 1 base for J; bases not matched to a gene: 7. Points from the study as a whole: Sequences of the TCR beta chain were said to predict the HLA-A and HLA-B alleles of most subjects accurately.

The primer mix had 60 Vbeta and 13 Jbeta primers. Libraries were prepared by immunoSEQ multiplex PCR; TCRdb keeps only in-frame clonotypes and omits some of them. In the table there are 110,000 to 150,000 clones, about 78% of which are singletons. Note on this clone: Its target is unknown.

The sequencing input was PBMCs. The clonotype comes from a male donor in good health and CMV-seronegative. The chain joins TRBV27 to TRBJ2-3; TRBD2 aligns across 7 bases. The CDR3 sequence: CASTPGGGTDTQYF. The CDR3 coding sequence is TGTGCCAGTACCCCTGGGGGGGGCACAGATACGCAGTATTTT.